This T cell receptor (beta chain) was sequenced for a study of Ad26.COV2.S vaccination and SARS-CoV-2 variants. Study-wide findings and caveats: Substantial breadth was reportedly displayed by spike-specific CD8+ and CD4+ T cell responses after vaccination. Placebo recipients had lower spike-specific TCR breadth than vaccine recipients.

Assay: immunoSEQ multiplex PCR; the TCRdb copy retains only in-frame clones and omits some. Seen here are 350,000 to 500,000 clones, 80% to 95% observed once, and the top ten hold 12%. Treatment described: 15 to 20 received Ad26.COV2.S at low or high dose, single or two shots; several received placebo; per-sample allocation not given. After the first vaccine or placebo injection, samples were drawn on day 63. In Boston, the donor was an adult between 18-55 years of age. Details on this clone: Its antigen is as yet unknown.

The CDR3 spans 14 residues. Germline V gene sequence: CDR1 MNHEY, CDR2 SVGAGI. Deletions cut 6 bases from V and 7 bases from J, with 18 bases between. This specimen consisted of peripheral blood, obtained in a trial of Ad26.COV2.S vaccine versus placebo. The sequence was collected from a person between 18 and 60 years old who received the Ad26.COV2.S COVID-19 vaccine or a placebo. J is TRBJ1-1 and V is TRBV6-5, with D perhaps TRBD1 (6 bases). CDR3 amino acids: CASSRPGQGLEAFF. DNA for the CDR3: TGTGCCAGCAGCCGTCCGGGGCAGGGGCTTGAAGCTTTCTTT.